A single sample is the source of the 2 T cell receptor beta chains below, sequenced in a study of cytomegalovirus exposure and HLA in healthy donors (dated by TCRdb to 2016 to 2017). The library was produced with the immunoSEQ multiplex PCR assay. The multiplex PCR relied on a mix of 60 forward primers for TCR Vbeta segments and 13 reverse primers for TCR Jbeta segments. TCRdb mirrors the immuneACCESS table, restricted to in-frame sequences. Some clones are absent from its copies; in checked studies, under half trace to an unresolved V gene, and the reason for the others is unknown. This sample comprises about 200,000 clones, 82% of them detected only once. The ten largest clones capture roughly 6% of the sample. The sample comprised PBMCs. The source is a woman in her 50s in good health and CMV-seropositive.

The chain couples TRBV4-3 to TRBJ1-2, with 7 bases fitting TRBD1. This CDR3 region has 14 residues. Losses at the gene ends were 5 bases for V and 4 bases for J; bases not matched to a gene: 7. Germline lookup yields CDR1 LGHNA and CDR2 YSLEER. The CDR3 region is CASSDDRDPYGYTF. The CDR3 DNA is TGCGCCAGCAGCGACGACAGGGATCCCTATGGCTACACCTTC.

CDR3 sequence: CASAWNRGQNEKLFF. The CDR3 DNA reads TGTGCCAGCGCCTGGAACAGGGGGCAGAATGAAAAACTGTTTTTT. This chain uses TRBV2 with TRBJ1-4, with 9 bases aligning to TRBD1. The CDR3 sequence is 15 residues long. Looked up from germline, CDR1 is SNHLY and CDR2 is FYNNEI. With 8 bases clipped from V and 5 bases from J, the junction kept 9 bases outside the gene matches.